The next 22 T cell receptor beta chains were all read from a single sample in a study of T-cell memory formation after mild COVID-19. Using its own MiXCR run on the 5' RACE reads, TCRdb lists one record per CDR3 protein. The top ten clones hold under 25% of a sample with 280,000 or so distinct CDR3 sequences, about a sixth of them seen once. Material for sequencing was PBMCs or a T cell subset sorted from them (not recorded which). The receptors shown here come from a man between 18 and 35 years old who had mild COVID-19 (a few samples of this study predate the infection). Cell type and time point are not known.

CDR3 residues: CASSRSEDTQYF. CDR3 DNA sequence: TGTGCCAGCAGCCGGTCAGAGGATACGCAGTATTTT. This chain links TRBV7-3 with TRBJ2-3; D remains ambiguous. CDR1 is SGHTA and CDR2 is FQGTGA in the germline V gene. Trimming took off 5 bases at V and 6 bases at J, with 9 bases between the two ends. CDR3 length equals 12 residues.

The CDR3 reads CASSDGVDNEQFF. In DNA, the CDR3 is TGTGCCAGCAGTGACGGAGTAGACAATGAGCAGTTCTTC. The chain couples TRBV2 to TRBJ2-1; D not resolved. This CDR3 has 13 amino acids. V gave up 3 bases and J gave up 5 bases, with 8 bases separating them. Germline V gene sequence: CDR1 SNHLY, CDR2 FYNNEI.

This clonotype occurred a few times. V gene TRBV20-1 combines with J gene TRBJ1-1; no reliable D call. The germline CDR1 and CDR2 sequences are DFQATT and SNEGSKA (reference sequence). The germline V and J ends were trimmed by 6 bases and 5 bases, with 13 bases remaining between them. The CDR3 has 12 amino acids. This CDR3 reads CSACGSWTEAFF. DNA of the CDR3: TGCAGTGCCTGTGGGAGTTGGACTGAAGCTTTCTTT.

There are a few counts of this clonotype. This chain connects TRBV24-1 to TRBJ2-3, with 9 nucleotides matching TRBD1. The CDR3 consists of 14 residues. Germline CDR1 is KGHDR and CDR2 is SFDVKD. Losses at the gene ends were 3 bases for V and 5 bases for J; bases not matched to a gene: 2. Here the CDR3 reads CATSDQGQGDTQYF. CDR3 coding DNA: TGTGCCACCAGTGATCAGGGACAGGGAGATACGCAGTATTTT.

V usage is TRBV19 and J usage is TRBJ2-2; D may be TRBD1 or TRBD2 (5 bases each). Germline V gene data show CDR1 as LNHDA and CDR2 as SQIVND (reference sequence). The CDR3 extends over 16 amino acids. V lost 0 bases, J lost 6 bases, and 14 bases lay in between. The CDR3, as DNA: TGTGCCAGTAGTATAGATCGGGGCGGACCGGCCGGGGAGCTGTTTTTT. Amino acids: CASSIDRGGPAGELFF.

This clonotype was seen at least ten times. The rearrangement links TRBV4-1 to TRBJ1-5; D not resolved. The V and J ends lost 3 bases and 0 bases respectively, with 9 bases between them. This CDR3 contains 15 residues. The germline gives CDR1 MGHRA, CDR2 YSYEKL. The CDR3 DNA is TGCGCCAGCAGCCAGAGACACGTTAGCAATCAGCCCCAGCATTTT. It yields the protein CASSQRHVSNQPQHF.

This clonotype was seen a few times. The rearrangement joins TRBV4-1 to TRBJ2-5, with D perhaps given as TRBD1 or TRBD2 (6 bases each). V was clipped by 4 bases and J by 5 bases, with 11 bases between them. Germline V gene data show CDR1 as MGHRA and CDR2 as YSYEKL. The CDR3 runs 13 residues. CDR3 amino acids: CASSRGGRETQYF. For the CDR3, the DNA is TGCGCCAGCAGCCGAGGGGGGAGGGAGACCCAGTACTTC.

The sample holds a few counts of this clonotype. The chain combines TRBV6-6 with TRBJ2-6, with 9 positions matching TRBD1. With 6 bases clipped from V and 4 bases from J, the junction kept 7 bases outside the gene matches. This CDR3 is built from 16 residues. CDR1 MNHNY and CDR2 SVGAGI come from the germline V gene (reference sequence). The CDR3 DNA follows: TGTGCCAGCAGCTGGGACAGGGAGGCCGGGGCCAACGTCCTGACTTTC. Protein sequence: CASSWDREAGANVLTF.

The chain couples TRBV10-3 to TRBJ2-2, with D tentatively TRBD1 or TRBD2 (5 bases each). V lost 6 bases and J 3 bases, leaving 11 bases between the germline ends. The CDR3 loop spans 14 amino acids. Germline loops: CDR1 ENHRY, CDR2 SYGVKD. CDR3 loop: CAISEGHYTGELFF. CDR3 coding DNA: TGTGCCATCAGCGAGGGGCACTACACCGGGGAGCTGTTTTTT.

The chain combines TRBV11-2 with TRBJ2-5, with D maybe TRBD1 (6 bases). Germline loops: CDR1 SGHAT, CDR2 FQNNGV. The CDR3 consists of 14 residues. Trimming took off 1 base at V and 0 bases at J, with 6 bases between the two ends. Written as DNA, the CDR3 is TGTGCCAGCAGCTTAGGACAGGACCAAGAGACCCAGTACTTC. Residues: CASSLGQDQETQYF.

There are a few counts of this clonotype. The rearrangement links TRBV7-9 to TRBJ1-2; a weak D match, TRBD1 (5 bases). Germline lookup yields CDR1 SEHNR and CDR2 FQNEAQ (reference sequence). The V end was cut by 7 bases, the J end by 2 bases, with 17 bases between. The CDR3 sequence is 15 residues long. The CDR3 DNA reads TGTGCCAGCACCCCCGAGGTGGGGGGAAACTATGGCTACACCTTC. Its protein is CASTPEVGGNYGYTF.

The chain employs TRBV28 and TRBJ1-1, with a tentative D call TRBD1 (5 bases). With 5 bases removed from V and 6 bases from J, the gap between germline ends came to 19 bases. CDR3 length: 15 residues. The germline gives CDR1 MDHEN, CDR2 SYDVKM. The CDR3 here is CASSPSALAGPEAFF. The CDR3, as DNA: TGTGCCAGCAGTCCCTCGGCCCTGGCAGGGCCTGAAGCTTTCTTT.

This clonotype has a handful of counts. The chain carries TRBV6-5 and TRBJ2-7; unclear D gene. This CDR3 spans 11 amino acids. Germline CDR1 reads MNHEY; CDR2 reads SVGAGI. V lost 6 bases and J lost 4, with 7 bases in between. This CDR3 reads CASRSEYEQYV. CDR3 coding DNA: TGTGCCAGCAGGTCTGAGTACGAGCAGTACGTC.

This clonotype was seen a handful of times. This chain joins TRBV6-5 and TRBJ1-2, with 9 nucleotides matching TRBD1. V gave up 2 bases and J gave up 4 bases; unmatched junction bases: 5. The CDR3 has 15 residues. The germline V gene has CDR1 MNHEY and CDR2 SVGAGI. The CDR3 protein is CASSYTSTGGYGYTF. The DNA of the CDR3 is TGTGCCAGCAGTTACACCTCGACAGGGGGCTATGGCTACACCTTC.

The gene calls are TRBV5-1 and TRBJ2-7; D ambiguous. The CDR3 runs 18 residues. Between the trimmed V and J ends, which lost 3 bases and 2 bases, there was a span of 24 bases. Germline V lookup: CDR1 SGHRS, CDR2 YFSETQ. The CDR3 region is CASSSLGRTTIHPYEQYF. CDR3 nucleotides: TGCGCCAGCAGCTCCCTTGGACGGACCACCATCCACCCCTACGAGCAGTACTTC.

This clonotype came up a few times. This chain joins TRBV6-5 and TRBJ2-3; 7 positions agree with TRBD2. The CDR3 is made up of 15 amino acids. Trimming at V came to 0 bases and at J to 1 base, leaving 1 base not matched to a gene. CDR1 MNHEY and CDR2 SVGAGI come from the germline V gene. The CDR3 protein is CASSYSAGGTDTQYF. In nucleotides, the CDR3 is TGTGCCAGCAGTTACTCGGCGGGGGGCACAGATACGCAGTATTTT.

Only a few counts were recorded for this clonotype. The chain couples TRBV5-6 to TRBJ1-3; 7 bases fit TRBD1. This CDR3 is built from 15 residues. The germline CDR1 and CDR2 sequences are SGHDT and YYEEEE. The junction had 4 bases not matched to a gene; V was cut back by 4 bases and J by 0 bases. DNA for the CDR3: TGTGCCAGCAGCCCCAGGGGGTTCTCTGGAAACACCATATATTTT. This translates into CASSPRGFSGNTIYF. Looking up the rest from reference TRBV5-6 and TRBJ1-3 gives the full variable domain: DAGVTQSPTHLIKTRGQQVTLRCSPKSGHDTVSWYQQALGQGPQFIFQYYEEEERQRGNFPDRFSGHQFPNYSSELNVNALLLGDSALYLCASSPRGFSGNTIYFGEGSWLTVV.

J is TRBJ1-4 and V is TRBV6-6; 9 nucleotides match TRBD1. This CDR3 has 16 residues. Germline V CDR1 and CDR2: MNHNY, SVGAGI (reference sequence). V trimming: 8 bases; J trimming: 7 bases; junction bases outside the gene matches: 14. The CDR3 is CASGQSMGTGTEKLFF. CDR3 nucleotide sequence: TGTGCCAGCGGCCAGAGTATGGGGACAGGGACTGAAAAACTGTTTTTT.

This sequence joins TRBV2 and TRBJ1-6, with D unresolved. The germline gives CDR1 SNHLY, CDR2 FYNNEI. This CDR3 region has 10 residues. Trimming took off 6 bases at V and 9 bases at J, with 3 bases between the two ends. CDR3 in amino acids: CASRGSPLHF. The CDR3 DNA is TGTGCCAGCAGGGGTTCACCCCTCCACTTT. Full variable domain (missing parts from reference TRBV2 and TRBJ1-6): EPEVTQTPSHQVTQMGQEVILRCVPISNHLYFYWYRQILGQKVEFLVSFYNNEISEKSEIFDDQFSVERPDGSNFTLKIRSTKLEDSAMYFCASRGSPLHFGNGTRLTVT.

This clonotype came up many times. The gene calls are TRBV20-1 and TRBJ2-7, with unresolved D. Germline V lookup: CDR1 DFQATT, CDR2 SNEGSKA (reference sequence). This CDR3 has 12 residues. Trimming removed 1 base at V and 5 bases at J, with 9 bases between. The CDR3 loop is CSARGTIDEQYV. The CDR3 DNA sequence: TGCAGTGCTAGAGGGACGATCGACGAGCAGTACGTC.

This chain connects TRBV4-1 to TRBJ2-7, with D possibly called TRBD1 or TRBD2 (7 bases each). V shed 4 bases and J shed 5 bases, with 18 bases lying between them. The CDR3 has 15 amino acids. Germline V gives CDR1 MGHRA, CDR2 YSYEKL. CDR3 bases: TGCGCCAGCAGCCCGCGGGGAGGGGGCGGCAACGAGCAGTACTTC. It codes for CASSPRGGGGNEQYF.

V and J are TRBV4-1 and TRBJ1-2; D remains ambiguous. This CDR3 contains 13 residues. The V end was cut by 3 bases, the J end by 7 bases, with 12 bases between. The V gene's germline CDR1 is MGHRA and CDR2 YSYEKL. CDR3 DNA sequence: TGCGCCAGCAGCCACGCCTCCCTGGGTGGCTACACCTTC. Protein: CASSHASLGGYTF.